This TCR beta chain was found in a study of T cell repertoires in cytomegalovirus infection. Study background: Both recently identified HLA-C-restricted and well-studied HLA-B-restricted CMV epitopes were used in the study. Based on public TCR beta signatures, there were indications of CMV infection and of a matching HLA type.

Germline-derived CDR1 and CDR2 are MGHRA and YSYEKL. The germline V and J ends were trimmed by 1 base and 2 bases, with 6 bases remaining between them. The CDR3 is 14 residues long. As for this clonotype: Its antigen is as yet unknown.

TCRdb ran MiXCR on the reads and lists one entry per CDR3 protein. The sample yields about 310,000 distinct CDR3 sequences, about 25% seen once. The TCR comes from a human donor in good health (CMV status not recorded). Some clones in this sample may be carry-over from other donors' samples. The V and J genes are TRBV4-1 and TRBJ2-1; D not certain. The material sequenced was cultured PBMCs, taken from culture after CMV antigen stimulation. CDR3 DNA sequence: TGCGCCAGCAGCCAAGGCAATCCCTACAATGAGCAGTTCTTC. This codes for CASSQGNPYNEQFF.